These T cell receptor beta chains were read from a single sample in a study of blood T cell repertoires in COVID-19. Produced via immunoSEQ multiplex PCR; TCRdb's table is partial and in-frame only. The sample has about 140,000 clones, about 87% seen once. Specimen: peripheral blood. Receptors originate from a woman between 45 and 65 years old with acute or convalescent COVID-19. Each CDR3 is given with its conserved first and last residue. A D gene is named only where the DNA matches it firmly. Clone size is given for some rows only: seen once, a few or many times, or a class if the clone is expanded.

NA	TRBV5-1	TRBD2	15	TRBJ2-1	CASSLGLAEKNEQFF	TGCGCCAGCAGCCTGGGACTAGCGGAAAAGAATGAGCAGTTCTTC
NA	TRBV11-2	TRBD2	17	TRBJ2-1	CASSLDSRGGTYNEQFF	TGTGCCAGCAGCTTAGATAGCCGGGGGGGCACCTACAATGAGCAGTTCTTC
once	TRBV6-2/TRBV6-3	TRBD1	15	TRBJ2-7	CASSRDSPASYEQYF	TGTGCCAGCAGTCGGGACAGTCCTGCCTCCTACGAGCAGTACTTC
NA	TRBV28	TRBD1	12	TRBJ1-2	CASSSQGDGYTF	TGTGCCAGCAGTTCACAGGGGGATGGCTACACCTTC
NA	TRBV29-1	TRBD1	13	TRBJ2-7	CSVETGGLGEQYF	TGCAGCGTTGAAACAGGGGGCCTGGGGGAGCAGTACTTC
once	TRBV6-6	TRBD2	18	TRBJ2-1	CASSRRSGRAVGLGEQFF	TGTGCCAGCAGTCGACGTAGCGGGAGGGCGGTTGGGTTGGGTGAGCAGTTCTTC
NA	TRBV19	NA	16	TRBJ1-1	CASTNPGGGGGTEAFF	TGTGCCAGTACCAATCCGGGGGGCGGAGGGGGAACTGAAGCTTTCTTT
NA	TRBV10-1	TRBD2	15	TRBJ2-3	CASSELAGGSDTQYF	TGCGCCAGCAGTGAATTAGCGGGGGGTTCCGATACGCAGTATTTT
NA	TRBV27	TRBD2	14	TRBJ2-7	CASSSGGHGDEQYF	TGTGCCAGCAGCAGCGGGGGGCATGGGGACGAGCAGTACTTC
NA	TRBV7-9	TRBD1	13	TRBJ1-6	CASNRQGGSPLHF	TGTGCCAGCAACCGCCAGGGGGGTTCACCCCTCCACTTT
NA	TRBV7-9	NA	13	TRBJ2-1	CASSPETQNEQFF	TGTGCCAGCAGCCCGGAGACCCAAAATGAGCAGTTCTTC
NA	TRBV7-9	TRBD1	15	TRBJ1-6	CASSSRGQGSSPLHF	TGTGCCAGCAGCTCCCGAGGACAGGGAAGTTCACCCCTCCACTTT
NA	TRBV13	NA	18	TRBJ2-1	CASSLAWGVASSGYEQFF	TGTGCCAGCAGCTTAGCTTGGGGGGTAGCCTCTTCCGGGTATGAGCAGTTCTTC
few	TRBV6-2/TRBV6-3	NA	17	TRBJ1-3	CASSYLTGKGAGNTIYF	TGTGCCAGCAGTTACCTCACAGGGAAAGGAGCTGGAAACACCATATATTTT
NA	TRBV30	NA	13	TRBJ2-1	CAFWGSGEGEQFF	TGTGCCTTTTGGGGTAGCGGCGAGGGGGAGCAGTTCTTC
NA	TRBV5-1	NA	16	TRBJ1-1	CASSSHPQASNTEAFF	TGCGCCAGCAGCTCGCACCCACAGGCTAGTAACACTGAAGCTTTCTTT
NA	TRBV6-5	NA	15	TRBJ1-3	CASSYSYRAGNTIYF	TGTGCCAGCAGTTACTCCTACAGGGCTGGAAACACCATATATTTT
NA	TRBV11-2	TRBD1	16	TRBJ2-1	CASSPRDRGSYNEQFF	TGTGCCAGCAGCCCCCGGGACAGGGGATCCTACAATGAGCAGTTCTTC
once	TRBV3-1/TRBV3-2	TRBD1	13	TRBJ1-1	CASSPDRDTEAFF	TGTGCCAGCAGCCCAGACAGGGATACTGAAGCTTTCTTT
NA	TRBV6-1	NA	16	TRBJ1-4	CASSEWQGSPFEKLFF	TGTGCCAGCAGTGAATGGCAGGGGTCGCCGTTTGAAAAACTGTTTTTT
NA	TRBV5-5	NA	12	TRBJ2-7	CASRSNTYEQYF	TGTGCCAGCAGATCTAATACCTACGAGCAGTACTTC
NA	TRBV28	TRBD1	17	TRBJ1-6	CASSLRAGQGKRSPLHF	TGTGCCAGCAGTTTGCGCGCGGGACAGGGGAAGCGTTCACCCCTCCACTTT
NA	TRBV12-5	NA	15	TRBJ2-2	CASGLVLHDTGELFF	TGTGCTAGTGGTTTGGTACTTCACGACACCGGGGAGCTGTTTTTT
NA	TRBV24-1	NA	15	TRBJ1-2	CATSDYSGGNYGYTF	TGTGCCACCAGTGATTACTCTGGGGGCAACTATGGCTACACCTTC
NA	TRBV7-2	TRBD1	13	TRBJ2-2	CASSFTGGRELFF	TGTGCCAGCAGCTTCACAGGGGGCAGGGAGCTGTTTTTT
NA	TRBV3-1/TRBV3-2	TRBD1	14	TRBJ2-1	CASSLPTGDHEQFF	TGTGCCAGCAGCCTCCCGACAGGGGACCATGAGCAGTTCTTC
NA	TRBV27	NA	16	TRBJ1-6	CASSPTGITLGSPLHF	TGTGCCAGCAGCCCAACAGGGATCACCTTAGGATCACCCCTCCACTTT
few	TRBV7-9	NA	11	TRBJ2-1	CASSLILEQFF	TGTGCCAGCAGCTTAATACTTGAGCAGTTCTTC
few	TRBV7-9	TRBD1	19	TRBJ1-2	CASSLGNDRGPLLYYGYTF	TGTGCCAGCAGCTTGGGGAATGACAGGGGGCCCCTATTGTACTATGGCTACACCTTC
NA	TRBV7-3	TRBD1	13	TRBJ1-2	CASSLAGGYGYTF	TGTGCCAGCAGCTTGGCAGGGGGCTATGGCTACACCTTC
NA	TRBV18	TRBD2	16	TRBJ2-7	CASTPVLAGATYEQYF	TGTGCCAGCACCCCAGTACTAGCGGGGGCGACCTACGAGCAGTACTTC
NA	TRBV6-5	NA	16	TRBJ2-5	CASSYSWTRTQETQYF	TGTGCCAGCAGTTACTCCTGGACACGTACTCAAGAGACCCAGTACTTC
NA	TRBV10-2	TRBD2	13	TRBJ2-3	CASRREGPDTQYF	TGCGCCAGCAGGCGGGAGGGCCCAGATACGCAGTATTTT
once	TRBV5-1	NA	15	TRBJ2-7	CASSLVGGSSYEQYF	TGCGCCAGCAGCTTGGTAGGAGGGAGCTCCTACGAGCAGTACTTC
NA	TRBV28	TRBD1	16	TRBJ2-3	CASSSGTGVGTDTQYF	TGTGCCAGCAGCTCCGGGACAGGGGTAGGCACAGATACGCAGTATTTT
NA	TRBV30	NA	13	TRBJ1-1	CAWSVAGNTEAFF	TGTGCCTGGAGTGTAGCGGGGAACACTGAAGCTTTCTTT
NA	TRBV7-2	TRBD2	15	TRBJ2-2	CASSSGLAGTGELFF	TGTGCCAGCAGCTCCGGACTAGCGGGGACCGGGGAGCTGTTTTTT
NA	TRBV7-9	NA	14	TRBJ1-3	CASSLDGEGNTIYF	TGTGCCAGCAGCTTAGACGGGGAAGGAAACACCATATATTTT
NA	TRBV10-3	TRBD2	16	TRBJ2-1	CAISQAGERESNEQFF	TGTGCCATCAGTCAAGCGGGCGAGCGGGAGAGCAATGAGCAGTTCTTC
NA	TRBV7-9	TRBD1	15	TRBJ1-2	CASSSGRTGMEGYTF	TGTGCCAGCAGCTCAGGGAGGACAGGGATGGAAGGCTACACCTTC
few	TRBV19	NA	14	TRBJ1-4	CASSIHGSGEKLFF	TGTGCCAGTAGTATACACGGGAGCGGTGAAAAACTGTTTTTT
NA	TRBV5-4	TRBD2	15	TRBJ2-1	CASSRQGGGYNEQFF	TGTGCCAGCAGCCGGCAGGGCGGGGGTTACAATGAGCAGTTCTTC
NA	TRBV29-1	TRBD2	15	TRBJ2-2	CSVVSRLADTGELFF	TGCAGCGTTGTATCGCGACTAGCGGACACCGGGGAGCTGTTTTTT
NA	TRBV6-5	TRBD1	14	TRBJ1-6	CASLQGGDNSPLHF	TGTGCCAGCTTACAGGGGGGGGATAATTCACCCCTCCACTTT
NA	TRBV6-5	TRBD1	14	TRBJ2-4	CATAPTGEKNIQYF	TGTGCCACCGCCCCCACAGGGGAGAAAAACATTCAGTACTTC
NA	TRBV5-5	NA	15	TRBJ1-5	CASNLRAGANQPQHF	TGTGCCAGCAATTTGCGGGCAGGGGCCAATCAGCCCCAGCATTTT
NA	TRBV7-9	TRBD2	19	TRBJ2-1	CASSLGGTSGRGTYNEQFF	TGTGCCAGCAGCTTGGGGGGGACTAGCGGGAGAGGGACCTACAATGAGCAGTTCTTC
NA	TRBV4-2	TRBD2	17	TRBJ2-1	CASSQEGASGIYNEQFF	TGTGCCAGCAGCCAAGAGGGGGCTAGCGGGATCTACAATGAGCAGTTCTTC
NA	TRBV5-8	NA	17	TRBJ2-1	CASSFVVTRSLDNEQFF	NA
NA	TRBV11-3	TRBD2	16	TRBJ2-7	CASSQWGSGRASEQYF	TGTGCCAGCAGCCAGTGGGGGTCCGGGAGGGCCTCCGAGCAGTACTTC